The 5 T cell receptor beta chains in this list originate from one sample, sequenced in a study of human T cells and chemical hapten exposure. Time point reported: pre-sensitization, week 0. Treatment specified: therapeutic diphenylcyclopropenone sensitization with weekly scalp DPC. TCRdb ran MiXCR on the RACE reads and lists one entry per CDR3 protein. Among 250,000 or so distinct CDR3 sequences listed, over 8% were seen once. Source: whole blood, taken in connection with sensitization to the hapten diphenylcyclopropenone (DPC). These receptors all come from a woman in her thirties or forties with alopecia areata. Some clones in this sample may be carry-over from other donors' samples.

The chain carries TRBV28 and TRBJ2-7; D is possibly TRBD1 or TRBD2 (5 bases each). CDR3 length equals 16 residues. The germline CDR1 and CDR2 sequences are MDHEN and SYDVKM. Trimming took 5 bases from V and 1 from J, leaving 18 bases between them. DNA of the CDR3: TGTGCCAGCAGTCAGACCGGCCGGGACCCGTCCTACGAGCAGTACTTC. This sequence encodes CASSQTGRDPSYEQYF.

This clonotype was detected only a few times. The chain couples TRBV5-1 to TRBJ2-7; either TRBD1 or TRBD2 may fit D (5 bases each). Germline V lookup: CDR1 SGHRS, CDR2 YFSETQ. V dropped 3 bases and J dropped 0 bases, with 16 bases sitting between them. The CDR3 contains 16 residues. The CDR3 coding sequence is TGCGCCAGCAGCTCAGCCGGGACCGCTCTCTCCTACGAGCAGTACTTC. Translation gives CASSSAGTALSYEQYF.

The chain is built from TRBV28 and TRBJ2-5; 9 nucleotides align to TRBD1. Germline CDR1 and CDR2: MDHEN and SYDVKM. The CDR3 spans 13 residues. V lost 4 bases to trimming and J lost 5 bases; unmatched junction nucleotides: 2. In DNA, the CDR3 is TGTGCCAGCAGTTACAGGGGGCTCGAGACCCAGTACTTC. It codes for CASSYRGLETQYF.

V gene TRBV11-2 combines with J gene TRBJ2-3, with D perhaps TRBD1 or TRBD2 (5 bases each). The CDR3 sequence is 13 residues long. The germline gives CDR1 SGHAT, CDR2 FQNNGV. Trimming removed 6 bases from V and 7 bases from J, with 14 bases in between. CDR3 sequence: CASSPGPENTQYF. The CDR3, as DNA: TGTGCCAGCAGTCCGGGACCTGAGAATACGCAGTATTTT. Variable domain in full (rest from reference TRBV11-2 and TRBJ2-3): EAGVAQSPRYKIIEKRQSVAFWCNPISGHATLYWYQQILGQGPKLLIQFQNNGVVDDSQLPKDRFSAERLKGVDSTLKIQPAKLEDSAVYLCASSPGPENTQYFGPGTRLTVL.

V gene TRBV18 combines with J gene TRBJ1-1; 7 bases fit TRBD1. Trimming at V came to 5 bases and at J to 6 bases, leaving 6 bases not matched to a gene. This CDR3 has 13 amino acids. The V gene's germline CDR1 is KGHSH and CDR2 LQKENI. The CDR3, as DNA: TGTGCCAGCTCATCCGGACAGGACGCTGAAGCTTTCTTT. Translating gives CASSSGQDAEAFF.